The present T cell receptor beta chain was sequenced within a study of response to subunit inactivated influenza vaccine. This clonotype appeared many times. The antigen remains unidentified. Findings and caveats of the study: The authors offered the suggestion that each seasonal influenza vaccination recruits few new T cells.

Germline CDR1 is KGHSH and CDR2 is LQKENI. The ends were cut back, 3 bases at V and 1 base at J, with 19 bases in the middle. This CDR3 contains 18 residues. TCRdb analysed the RT-PCR reads with MiXCR anew, one entry per CDR3 protein. The data hold about 520,000 distinct CDR3 sequences, with less than 7.5% observed a single time. The chain joins TRBV18 to TRBJ2-4; TRBD2 might be the D (5 bases). The specimen comprised PBMCs from blood, sampled less than 30 months after vaccination. This clonotype was sampled from a man aged 50 to 69 who received an inactivated influenza vaccine. CDR3: CASSPGSAQDMAKNIQYF. Written as DNA, the CDR3 is TGTGCCAGCTCACCGGGGAGCGCGCAGGATATGGCCAAAAACATTCAGTACTTC.